This TCR beta chain stems from a study of T cell changes during pregnancy in multiple sclerosis. Libraries were prepared by immunoSEQ multiplex PCR; TCRdb keeps only in-frame clonotypes and omits some of them. Among some 18,000 clones, 85% to 90% were seen once, and the ten largest hold roughly 13%. The V gene's germline CDR1 is MGHRA and CDR2 YSYEKL. CDR3 size: 17 residues. Trimming took off 0 bases at V and 3 bases at J, with 14 bases between the two ends. The specimen comprised CD8+ T cells from peripheral blood mononuclear cells, sampled in the third trimester of pregnancy. This rearrangement joins TRBV4-1 to TRBJ2-2; D unclear. This TCR derives from a female donor in good health, enrolled as a control in a pregnancy study. CDR3: CASSQDGGEVDTGELFF. The DNA for the CDR3 is TGCGCCAGCAGCCAAGACGGCGGAGAAGTCGACACCGGGGAGCTGTTTTTT.